The 19 T cell receptor beta chains reported below all come from one sample, sequenced in a study of shared clonotypes between healthy human individuals. Sequencing was performed with immunoSEQ multiplex PCR; in TCRdb, only in-frame clones are kept and a portion is missing. The sample records nearly 1,000,000 clones, around three quarters being singletons. Material for sequencing was memory CD4+ T cells sorted from blood. The subset here: CD45RA-negative fraction. These receptors originate from a man in his late teens or twenties in good health.

The V call is TRBV10-1, the J call TRBJ2-7, with TRBD2 matching 13 bases. Losses at the gene ends were 4 bases for V and 2 bases for J; bases not matched to a gene: 2. Germline V CDR1 and CDR2: WNHNN, SYGVQD (reference sequence). The CDR3 runs to 15 residues. CDR3 sequence: CASSGGLAGTYEQYF. CDR3 coding DNA: TGCGCCAGCAGTGGGGGACTAGCGGGGACCTACGAGCAGTACTTC.

This chain uses TRBV30 with TRBJ1-2; the match to TRBD1 covers 7 bases. CDR1 and CDR2 from the germline V gene are GTSNPN and SVGIG (reference sequence). The CDR3 covers 14 residues. V shed 4 bases and J 0 bases; nucleotides not matched to a gene: 5. This chain's CDR3 is CAWTVDRTNYGYTF. Here the CDR3 DNA reads TGTGCCTGGACTGTGGACAGGACTAACTATGGCTACACCTTC.

The chain joins TRBV6-1 to TRBJ2-3, with D unresolved. Germline values: CDR1 MNHNS, CDR2 SASEGT. V was cut by 3 bases and J by 6 bases, with 10 bases left in between. This CDR3 region has 13 residues. CDR3 sequence reads: CASSDQDGDTQYF. In DNA, the CDR3 is TGTGCCAGCAGTGATCAGGATGGGGATACGCAGTATTTT.

This chain links TRBV7-2 with TRBJ1-2; tentative D call: TRBD1 (5 bases). V gave up 3 bases and J gave up 4 bases, with 15 bases separating them. Per germline, CDR1 SGHTA and CDR2 FQGNSA. The CDR3 has 15 residues. The CDR3: CASSFDGAGIYGYTF. The CDR3 DNA reads TGTGCCAGCAGCTTCGATGGGGCCGGGATCTATGGCTACACCTTC.

The J gene is TRBJ2-7, the V gene TRBV19; TRBD2 matches 10 bases. From germline, CDR1 is LNHDA and CDR2 SQIVND (reference sequence). V was clipped by 5 bases and J by 6 bases; unmatched bases: 10. CDR3 length: 15 residues. The CDR3 bases are TGTGCCAGTAGTCCAGACCCTAGCGGGAGAACCGAGCAGTACTTC. Encoded protein: CASSPDPSGRTEQYF.

The chain is built from TRBV9 and TRBJ1-3; no definite D call. CDR1 and CDR2 from the germline V gene are SGDLS and YYNGEE. The CDR3 is 13 amino acids. Trimming pared 0 bases from V and 6 bases from J, leaving 7 bases between. Written as DNA, the CDR3 is TGTGCCAGCAGCGTAGCAGAAAAAAACACCATATATTTT. Translating it yields CASSVAEKNTIYF.

The chain joins TRBV29-1 to TRBJ1-5, with D perhaps matching TRBD1 (5 bases). CDR3 length: 13 residues. Germline V gives CDR1 SQVTM, CDR2 ANQGSEA. V lost 4 bases and J 4 bases, leaving 11 bases between the germline ends. CDR3 sequence reads: CSVGGTVNQPQHF. CDR3 in DNA: TGCAGCGTTGGGGGGACTGTGAATCAGCCCCAGCATTTT.

There are a few counts of this clone. V usage is TRBV28 and J usage is TRBJ1-5; no clear D gene. Trimming removed 1 base from V and 0 bases from J, with 4 bases in between. This CDR3 has 14 amino acids. CDR1 and CDR2 (germline): MDHEN, SYDVKM. CDR3 protein: CASSLYGSNQPQHF. The CDR3 region has the DNA TGTGCCAGCAGTTTATACGGTAGCAATCAGCCCCAGCATTTT.

Regarding this clone: Other DNA variants within this sample encode the same CDR3. The J gene is TRBJ2-3, the V gene TRBV7-9; D not resolved. The CDR3 sequence is 11 residues long. CDR1 and CDR2 (germline): SEHNR, FQNEAQ (reference sequence). Deletions cut 5 bases from V and 6 bases from J, with 6 bases between. CDR3 sequence reads: CASSQSDTQYF. DNA for the CDR3: TGTGCCAGCAGCCAAAGTGATACGCAGTATTTT.

This clone appeared a few times. DNA of the CDR3: TGTGCCAGTAGTATTGCCGCGAGCGGTTCACCCCTCCACTTT. Protein product: CASSIAASGSPLHF. The chain joins TRBV19 to TRBJ1-6; D ambiguous. The CDR3 totals 14 residues. The V end was cut by 3 bases, the J end by 9 bases, with 12 bases between. Germline V gives CDR1 LNHDA, CDR2 SQIVND (reference sequence).

This chain connects TRBV4-3 to TRBJ1-2; 8 bases agree with TRBD1. The V gene end was trimmed by 1 base and the J gene end by 6 bases; junction bases not matched to a gene: 10. The CDR3 contains 16 residues. In germline, CDR1 is LGHNA, CDR2 YSLEER. The CDR3 spells CASSQAAGGAWNGYTF. CDR3 coding DNA: TGCGCCAGCAGCCAAGCGGCAGGGGGCGCCTGGAATGGCTACACCTTC.

The V gene is TRBV28, the J gene TRBJ2-3; a weak D match, TRBD1 (6 bases). The CDR3 is made up of 14 amino acids. CDR1 is MDHEN and CDR2 is SYDVKM in the germline V gene. Trimming removed 5 bases from V and 3 bases from J, with 12 bases in between. CDR3 loop: CASSLTGQTDTQYF. In DNA, the CDR3 is TGTGCCAGCAGTCTCACCGGACAGACAGATACGCAGTATTTT.

This chain joins TRBV9 and TRBJ2-2; 8 nucleotides align to TRBD1. The CDR3 covers 13 residues. The junction had 5 bases not matched to a gene; V was cut back by 7 bases and J by 6 bases. In germline, CDR1 is SGDLS, CDR2 YYNGEE. The CDR3 here is CASRQGAAGELFF. CDR3 DNA: TGTGCCAGCCGGCAGGGGGCCGCCGGGGAGCTGTTTTTT.

The chain employs TRBV5-1 and TRBJ2-2; possibly TRBD1 for D (5 bases). The CDR3 spans 13 residues. Germline CDR1 is SGHRS and CDR2 is YFSETQ. Trimming removed 5 bases at V and 4 bases at J, with 9 bases between. CDR3: CASRGQGTGELFF. The CDR3 DNA follows: TGCGCCAGCAGGGGGCAGGGCACCGGGGAGCTGTTTTTT. Variable domain in full (rest from reference TRBV5-1 and TRBJ2-2): KAGVTQTPRYLIKTRGQQVTLSCSPISGHRSVSWYQQTPGQGLQFLFEYFSETQRNKGNFPGRFSGRQFSNSRSEMNVSTLELGDSALYLCASRGQGTGELFFGEGSRLTVL.

The chain is built from TRBV5-4 and TRBJ1-2, with 7 nucleotides matching TRBD1. The CDR3 has 15 amino acids. Trimming took 0 bases from V and 6 from J; bases not matched to a gene: 8. Germline V gene sequence: CDR1 SGHNT, CDR2 YYREEE (reference sequence). CDR3 DNA: TGTGCCAGCAGCTTGGAGTCTGGAGGGGGCGATGGCTACACCTTC. It codes for CASSLESGGGDGYTF.

The chain has TRBV7-9 and TRBJ2-7; 12 nucleotides match TRBD2. The CDR3 sequence is 15 residues long. J lost 9 bases, V lost 4 bases, and 10 bases had no gene match. Germline assignment: CDR1 SEHNR and CDR2 FQNEAQ (reference sequence). CDR3 protein: CASSSPSGGARRQYF. Here the CDR3 DNA reads TGTGCCAGCAGCTCCCCTAGCGGGGGGGCGCGGAGGCAGTACTTC.

Written as DNA, the CDR3 is TGTGCCAGCAGTGTGGACAGGGTGAGCACCGGGGAGCTGTTTTTT. It encodes CASSVDRVSTGELFF. The chain recombines TRBV2 with TRBJ2-2, with 8 bases fitting TRBD1. Germline lookup yields CDR1 SNHLY and CDR2 FYNNEI. This CDR3 has 15 residues. The J segment lost 4 bases and the V segment lost 4 bases, leaving 5 bases of the junction unmatched.

This clone was detected only a few times. The gene calls are TRBV11-1 and TRBJ1-6; D not certain. The CDR3 covers 14 residues. V lost 3 bases and J 7 bases, leaving 10 bases between the germline ends. Germline V gene lookup returns CDR1 SGHAT and CDR2 FQDESV (reference sequence). CDR3 amino acids: CASSFWRENSPLHF. CDR3 nucleotide sequence: TGTGCCAGCAGCTTCTGGAGGGAGAATTCACCCCTCCACTTT.

About this clone: In the same sample, other DNA sequences code for this CDR3. The chain employs TRBV30 and TRBJ2-3; D gene ambiguous. The V end lost 1 base, the J end lost 5 bases, and 4 bases lay between the germline ends. This CDR3 is 11 amino acids long. In germline, CDR1 is GTSNPN, CDR2 SVGIG (reference sequence). The CDR3 DNA is TGTGCCTGGAGTGGGGGAGATACGCAGTATTTT. This translates into CAWSGGDTQYF.